This T cell receptor (beta chain) emerged from a study of post-analysis software for immune sequencing data. Looking at the study overall: Relapsing-remitting, secondary progressive and progressive-relapsing courses of multiple sclerosis were included.

Unique molecular identifiers tagged the TCR beta cDNA libraries. Each sample of roughly 1 to 11 million input T cells yielded 500,000 or so cDNA molecules, so each molecule approximated one T cell. Each CDR3 protein gets one entry after TCRdb re-called the PCR reads with MiXCR. The sample lists hundreds of thousands of distinct CDR3 sequences, 53% seen once, with approximately 4.5% in the top ten. General study findings and limits: Compared with controls, patients had more of about 5 TRBV segments, including TRBV5-6, TRBV5-1 and TRBV20-1. Same-batch samples co-clustered strongly by F measure.

To note about this clonotype: Antigen: not known. Since a much larger clone is just one base distant, this may be a read error.

CDR1 MNHEY and CDR2 SVGEGT come from the germline V gene. The CDR3 runs 15 residues. Sequencing input: blood. The V call is TRBV6-2 or TRBV6-3, the J call TRBJ2-5, with 9 bases matching TRBD2. The sequence was collected from a girl aged 5 to 17 with multiple sclerosis. CDR3 in amino acids: CASSRPAGGSEIQYF. The CDR3 DNA reads TGTGCCAGCAGCCGCCCAGCGGGAGGTTCGGAGATCCAGTACTTC.